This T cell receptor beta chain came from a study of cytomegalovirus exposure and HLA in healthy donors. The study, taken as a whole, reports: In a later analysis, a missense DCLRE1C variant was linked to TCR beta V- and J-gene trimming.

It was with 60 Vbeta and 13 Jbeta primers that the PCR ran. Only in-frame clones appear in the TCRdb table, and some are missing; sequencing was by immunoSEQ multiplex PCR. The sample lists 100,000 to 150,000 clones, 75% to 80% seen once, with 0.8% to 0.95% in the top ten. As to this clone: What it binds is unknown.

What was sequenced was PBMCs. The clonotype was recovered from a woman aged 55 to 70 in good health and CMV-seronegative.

CDR3 protein: CASSARGTLNTGELFF. CDR3 nucleotides: TGTGCCAGCAGCGCGAGGGGGACATTGAACACCGGGGAGCTGTTTTTT. The chain is built from TRBV9 and TRBJ2-2; possible D gene TRBD1, 6 bases. The CDR3 contains 16 residues. Germline V gene sequence: CDR1 SGDLS, CDR2 YYNGEE. V lost 3 bases and J lost 1, with 13 bases in between.